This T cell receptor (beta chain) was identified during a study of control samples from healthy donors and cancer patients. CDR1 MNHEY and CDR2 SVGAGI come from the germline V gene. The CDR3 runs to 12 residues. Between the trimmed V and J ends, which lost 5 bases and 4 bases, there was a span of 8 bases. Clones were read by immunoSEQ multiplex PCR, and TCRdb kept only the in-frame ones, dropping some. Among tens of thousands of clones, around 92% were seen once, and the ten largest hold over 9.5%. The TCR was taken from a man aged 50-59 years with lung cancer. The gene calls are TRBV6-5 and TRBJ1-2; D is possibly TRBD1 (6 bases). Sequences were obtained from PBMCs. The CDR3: CASSKQGYGYTF. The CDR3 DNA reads TGTGCCAGCAGTAAACAGGGCTATGGCTACACCTTC.